This T cell receptor (beta chain) was sequenced in a study of blood T cell repertoires in COVID-19. Study at large: Sites in the United States, Italy and Spain provided acute and convalescent COVID-19 samples. T cells, B-cell-depleted T cells, or PBMCs supplied cDNA or gDNA.

Source study methods: Nucleated cell number was recorded as an estimate derived from reference gene primer amplification. Assay used: immunoSEQ multiplex PCR; TCRdb lists only in-frame clones, some missing. V, J and clone size are those of that table, while D and trimming were read from the DNA. Of about 170,000 clones listed, roughly 84% are singletons. The CDR3 covers 14 residues. Germline CDR1 reads GTSNPN; CDR2 reads SVGIG (reference sequence). V lost 2 bases and J lost 8, with 16 bases in between. This clone was observed once. This clonotype was sampled from a human donor with acute or convalescent COVID-19. The donor label of this sample is uncertain. The material sequenced was peripheral blood. This chain joins TRBV30 and TRBJ2-1; D ambiguous. The CDR3: CAWSQNRMGDEQFF. The CDR3 region has the DNA TGTGCCTGGAGTCAGAATAGGATGGGCGATGAGCAGTTCTTC.